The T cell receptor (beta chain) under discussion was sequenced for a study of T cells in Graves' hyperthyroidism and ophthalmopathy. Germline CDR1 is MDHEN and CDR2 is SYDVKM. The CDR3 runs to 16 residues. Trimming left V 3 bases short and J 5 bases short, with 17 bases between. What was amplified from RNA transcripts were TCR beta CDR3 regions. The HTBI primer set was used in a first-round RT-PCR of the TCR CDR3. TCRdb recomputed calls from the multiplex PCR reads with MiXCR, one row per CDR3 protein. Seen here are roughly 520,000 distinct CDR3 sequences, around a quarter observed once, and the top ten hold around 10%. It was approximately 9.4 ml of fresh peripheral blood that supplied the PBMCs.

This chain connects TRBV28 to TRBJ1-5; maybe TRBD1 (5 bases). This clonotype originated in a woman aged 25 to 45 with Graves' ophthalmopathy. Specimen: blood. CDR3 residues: CASSLGRLRVYQPQHF. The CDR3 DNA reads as TGTGCCAGCAGTTTGGGGCGACTGAGGGTTTATCAGCCCCAGCATTTT.